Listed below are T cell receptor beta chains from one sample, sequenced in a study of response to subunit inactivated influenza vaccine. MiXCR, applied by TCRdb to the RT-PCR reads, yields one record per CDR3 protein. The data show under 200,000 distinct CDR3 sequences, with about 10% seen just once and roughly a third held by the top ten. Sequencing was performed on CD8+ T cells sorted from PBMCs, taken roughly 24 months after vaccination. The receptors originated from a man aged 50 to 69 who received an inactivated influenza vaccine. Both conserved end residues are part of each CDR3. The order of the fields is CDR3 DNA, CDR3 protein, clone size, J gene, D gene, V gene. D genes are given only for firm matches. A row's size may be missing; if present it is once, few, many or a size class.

TGCGCCAGCAGCCGATGGACAGGAAAAGAGACCCAGTACTTC CASSRWTGKETQYF . TRBJ2-5 TRBD1 TRBV4-1
TGTGCCAGCAGTTTAGTAAGACCCTACGAGCAGTACTTC CASSLVRPYEQYF few TRBJ2-7 . TRBV12-3/TRBV12-4
TGTGCCGTCGGGGGGGCAGTGAACACCGGGGAGCTGTTTTTT CAVGGAVNTGELFF . TRBJ2-2 TRBD2 TRBV7-9
TGTGCCAGCAGCCCCCGGCTGGCTACCTACGAGCAGTACTTC CASSPRLATYEQYF few TRBJ2-7 . TRBV3-1
TGTGCCAGCAGCCCGACGACTGGGAACTCCTACGAGCAGTACTTC CASSPTTGNSYEQYF . TRBJ2-7 . TRBV13
TGTGCCAGCACCCTCCTTTCATACCTCTCCTACAATGAGCAGTTCTTC CASTLLSYLSYNEQFF . TRBJ2-1 . TRBV5-5
TGTGCCAGCAGTTTAATCGGCGGGAACTACGAGCAGTACTTC CASSLIGGNYEQYF many TRBJ2-7 . TRBV27
TGTGCCAGCAGCAAGCTGGACAGGGCTGGGTTGTCTCATGAAAAACTGTTTTTT CASSKLDRAGLSHEKLFF few TRBJ1-4 TRBD1 TRBV7-8
TGTGCCAGCAGGGCATGGTCCGTATATAGCAATCAGCCCCAGCATTTT CASRAWSVYSNQPQHF few TRBJ1-5 . TRBV6-1
TGCGCCAGCAGCTTGACGGGACACGACTTCACAGATACGCAGTATTTT CASSLTGHDFTDTQYF . TRBJ2-3 . TRBV5-1
TGTGCCAGCAGCCCGGACAGCCTCTACGAGCAGTACTTC CASSPDSLYEQYF . TRBJ2-7 . TRBV6-6
TGTGCCAGCAGCTTAGACCCCCGAACAGGGGTAGGGTTGGGAGATACGCAGTATTTT CASSLDPRTGVGLGDTQYF few TRBJ2-3 TRBD1 TRBV11-2
TGTGCCAGCAGTCTCCAGCTAGTGTTGAACACCGGGGAGCTGTTTTTT CASSLQLVLNTGELFF many TRBJ2-2 . TRBV3-1
TGTGCCAGCAGTTTAGCGCAAGGAGCCGGGGAGCTGTTTTTT CASSLAQGAGELFF . TRBJ2-2 . TRBV12-3/TRBV12-4
TGCGCCAGCAGCCAATCCCCGACGGGCCTTACTTACAATGAGCAGTTCTTC CASSQSPTGLTYNEQFF few TRBJ2-1 . TRBV4-3
TGCGCCAGCAGCCAAGTTCTAGCGGGGATTAGCACAGATACGCAGTATTTT CASSQVLAGISTDTQYF . TRBJ2-3 TRBD2 TRBV4-1
TGTGCCAGCAGCCCCGAAGCGGGGGGTCCCTACAATGAGCAGTTCTTC CASSPEAGGPYNEQFF few TRBJ2-1 TRBD2 TRBV7-9
TGTGCCAGCAGTTTCTTAGGGGCGTTTGCCACAGATACTCAGTATTTT CASSFLGAFATDTQYF few TRBJ2-3 . TRBV27
TGTGCCAGCAGCGTAGAGACAGGGGAGAGGACTGAAGCTTTCTTT CASSVETGERTEAFF few TRBJ1-1 TRBD1 TRBV9
TGTGCCAGCAGCGCCTTTGGAGGGCAAGACATTCAGTACTTC CASSAFGGQDIQYF few TRBJ2-4 . TRBV7-9
TGTGCCAGCAGCTTAAAAAGTAGCGGCAATGAGCAGTTCTTC CASSLKSSGNEQFF few TRBJ2-1 . TRBV11-2
TGTGCCAGCAGCTCCACCCTATTCTACGAGCAGTACTTC CASSSTLFYEQYF few TRBJ2-7 . TRBV7-9
TGTGCCAGCAGCGTAAGCTGGAACACCGGGGAGCTGTTTTTT CASSVSWNTGELFF . TRBJ2-2 . TRBV9
TGTGCCAGCAGGTTTACAGCTTCCTACGAGCAGTACTTC CASRFTASYEQYF few TRBJ2-7 . TRBV27
TGTGCCAGCAGCCAAGGGGCAGGGGGCCAAGAGACCCAGTACTTC CASSQGAGGQETQYF few TRBJ2-5 TRBD1 TRBV4-2
TGCGCCAGCAGCTTGGCCTCTTTGGGGAGGAACACTGAAGCTTTCTTT CASSLASLGRNTEAFF . TRBJ1-1 . TRBV5-1
TGTGCCAGCAGACGGCCGGGCACTGAAGCTTTCTTT CASRRPGTEAFF . TRBJ1-1 . TRBV6-2/TRBV6-3
TGTGCCAGCAGTGCCGGGGGTTCTAACCAGCCCCAGCATTTT CASSAGGSNQPQHF few TRBJ1-5 . TRBV7-9
TGCAGCGTTGTAGGAGGGGCCGGGGAGCTGTTTTTT CSVVGGAGELFF . TRBJ2-2 . TRBV29-1
TGCAGTGCTAGAGAGGCAGCGACAGCTTTCTTT CSAREAATAFF . TRBJ1-1 . TRBV20-1
TGTGCCAGCAGCTTGGACAGGGATTCCTACAATGAGCAGTTCTTC CASSLDRDSYNEQFF few TRBJ2-1 . TRBV5-6
TGTCCCAGCGGAGCGGGGGGGCCAGGTACCGGGGAGCTGTTTTTT CPSGAGGPGTGELFF . TRBJ2-2 TRBD2 TRBV6-2/TRBV6-3
TGTGCCAGCAGCTTAACAGCGGGAGGGCCCTCTGGTACGCAGTATTTT CASSLTAGGPSGTQYF . TRBJ2-3 TRBD2 TRBV7-3
TGCAGCGTTGAACGCGGCACTACTAACTATGGCTACACCTTC CSVERGTTNYGYTF . TRBJ1-2 . TRBV29-1
TGTGCCAGCAGTGAAGTTAGGGGCCCCACGGGAGAGCAGTACTTC CASSEVRGPTGEQYF few TRBJ2-7 . TRBV6-1
TGTGCCAGCAGCCAAGAGGTCTACCCCAACACCGGGGAGCTGTTTTTT CASSQEVYPNTGELFF many TRBJ2-2 . TRBV4-2
TGCAGTGCTAGTTTGGGGGTATGGAAATTGGAAGCTTTCTTT CSASLGVWKLEAFF few TRBJ1-1 . TRBV20-1
TGTGCCAGCAGCGACTTGTTAGATACGCAGTATTTT CASSDLLDTQYF . TRBJ2-3 . TRBV9
TGTGCCAGCAGTGGGAGACGAGGTCTTGGGAATGAGCAGTTCTTC CASSGRRGLGNEQFF . TRBJ2-1 . TRBV2
TGTGCCAGCAGCCAAGATTTAGGTGGCTGGAATGAGCAGTTCTTC CASSQDLGGWNEQFF many TRBJ2-1 . TRBV4-2
TGTGCCAGCAGTGTTGGGGACAGGCTCGCTAACTATGGCTACACCTTC CASSVGDRLANYGYTF . TRBJ1-2 TRBD1 TRBV2
TGTGCCAGCAGCTTAGGGGCTAGCGGGGAGACCCAGTACTTC CASSLGASGETQYF few TRBJ2-5 TRBD2 TRBV7-8
TGTGCCAGCAGCTTAGTTACTCAGGGACGAGAGACCCAGTACTTC CASSLVTQGRETQYF few TRBJ2-5 . TRBV7-6
TGCGCCAGCAGCTTGGGTAGCGGGCTAATCACAGATACGCAGTATTTT CASSLGSGLITDTQYF . TRBJ2-3 TRBD2 TRBV5-1
TGCCCCCCCAGCCTGGGGATCCGATACATAGGCAATCAGCCCCAGCATTTT CPPSLGIRYIGNQPQHF . TRBJ1-5 . TRBV27
TGTGCCACCAGCGGTAGCGGGGGGGCGTGGGAGCAGTTCTTC CATSGSGGAWEQFF . TRBJ2-1 TRBD2 TRBV15
TGTGCCAGCAGCCCGACAGGGAGCCCTGTCTATGGCTACACCTTC CASSPTGSPVYGYTF . TRBJ1-2 TRBD1 TRBV7-9
TGCAGTGCTAGACAGGTTGAAGAATCACCCCTCCACTTT CSARQVEESPLHF . TRBJ1-6 . TRBV20-1
TGCGCCAGCAGCCCTTCAGGGTATAGCAATCAGCCCCAGCATTTT CASSPSGYSNQPQHF . TRBJ1-5 . TRBV5-1
TGTGCCAGCAGTTTAACCCAGGGACAGGAAAGCTCCTACGAGCAGTACTTC CASSLTQGQESSYEQYF few TRBJ2-7 TRBD1 TRBV28
TGTGCCAGCAGCTCGGGACAGGGGGTCAATGAGCAGTTCTTC CASSSGQGVNEQFF . TRBJ2-1 TRBD1 TRBV6-2/TRBV6-3
TGTGCCAGCAGCTTGGACCCCATCGACAGGGGTTACACAGATACGCAGTATTTT CASSLDPIDRGYTDTQYF . TRBJ2-3 TRBD1 TRBV5-5
TGTGCCAGTAGTAACAATGAAGCTTTCTTT CASSNNEAFF few TRBJ1-1 . TRBV19
TGCGCCAGCATGCCGGGACAAAACACCGGGGAGCTGTTTTTT CASMPGQNTGELFF many TRBJ2-2 . TRBV4-3
TGCAGCGTCGCCTCTGGGGATGTTTCTGGCTACACCTTC CSVASGDVSGYTF few TRBJ1-2 . TRBV29-1